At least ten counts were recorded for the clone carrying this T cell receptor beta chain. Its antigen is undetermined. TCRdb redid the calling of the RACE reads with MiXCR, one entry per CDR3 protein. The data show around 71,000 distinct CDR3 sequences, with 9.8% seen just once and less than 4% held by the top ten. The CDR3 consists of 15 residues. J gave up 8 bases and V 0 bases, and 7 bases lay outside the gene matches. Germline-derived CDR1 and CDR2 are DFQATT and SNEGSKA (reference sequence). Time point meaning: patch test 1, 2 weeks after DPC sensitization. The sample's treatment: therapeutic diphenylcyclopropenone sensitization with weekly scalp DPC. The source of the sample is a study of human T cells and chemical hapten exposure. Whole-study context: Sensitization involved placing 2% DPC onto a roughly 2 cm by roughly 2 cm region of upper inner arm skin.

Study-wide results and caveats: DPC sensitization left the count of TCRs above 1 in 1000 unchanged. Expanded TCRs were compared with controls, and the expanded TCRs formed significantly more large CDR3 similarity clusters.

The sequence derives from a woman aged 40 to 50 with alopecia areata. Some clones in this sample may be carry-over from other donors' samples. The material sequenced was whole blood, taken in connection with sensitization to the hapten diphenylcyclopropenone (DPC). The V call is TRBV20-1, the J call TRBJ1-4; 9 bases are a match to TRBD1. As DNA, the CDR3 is TGCAGTGCTAGAGATGTTAGGGACAGGGACGAAAAACTGTTTTTT. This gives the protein CSARDVRDRDEKLFF.